This T cell receptor (beta chain) was identified during a study of T cell responses to AZD1222 COVID-19 vaccine. On this clone itself: The antigen remains unidentified.

Losses at the gene ends were 0 bases for V and 4 bases for J; bases not matched to a gene: 16. The CDR3 contains 19 residues. Germline V CDR1 and CDR2: SGHAT, FQNNGV. Notes on the study in general: All repertoire sampling was performed exclusively after the peak T cell response. Along spike, vaccine-associated CD4 TCRs were found throughout, with dominance at 160-218 and 743-854.

Method: immunoSEQ multiplex PCR; TCRdb's copy keeps in-frame clones and lacks some. The sample includes some 84,000 clones, around 90% seen only once; the top ten take under 20%. Sequences were derived from peripheral blood, sampled on day 0 of AZD1222 vaccination. The clonotype was recovered from an adult in good health. This sequence joins TRBV11-2 and TRBJ2-7; 9 bases are a match to TRBD1. The CDR3 region has the DNA TGTGCCAGCAGCTTAGAGGGGGGACAGGGCAGGATTAGGTCTTACGAGCAGTACTTC. Protein product: CASSLEGGQGRIRSYEQYF. Supplemented by reference TRBV11-2 and TRBJ2-7, the full variable domain reads EAGVAQSPRYKIIEKRQSVAFWCNPISGHATLYWYQQILGQGPKLLIQFQNNGVVDDSQLPKDRFSAERLKGVDSTLKIQPAKLEDSAVYLCASSLEGGQGRIRSYEQYFGPGTRLTVT.